Listed below are T cell receptor beta chains from one sample, sequenced in a study of blood T cell repertoires in COVID-19. Sequencing used immunoSEQ multiplex PCR; TCRdb keeps in-frame clones, though not all of them. The table records roughly 150,000 clones, roughly 90% of them present only once. Sequencing was done on a sample of PBMCs or T cells enriched from blood (not recorded which). The receptors shown here come from a woman aged 40 to 50 who had been exposed to COVID-19. Both conserved end residues are trimmed from each CDR3. Each record gives: CDR3 length, V gene, CDR3 protein.

15,TRBV3-1/TRBV3-2,ASSPSAGGVRTDTQY
13,TRBV29-1,SVEQRGDRKEKLF
11,TRBV19,ASRLVSGNGYT
13,TRBV9,ASSVAGTAVYEQY
13,TRBV4-3,ASSQESDRRYEQY
14,TRBV7-3,ASRDSRNGENTEAF
13,TRBV10-1,ASSESAGGSYEQY
15,TRBV5-8,ASSLGQGVATNEKLF
12,TRBV6-1,ASSEASRSQPQH
13,TRBV6-4,ASSDSSSRTDTQY
11,TRBV7-9,ASSPGAGGALY
13,TRBV29-1,SVRRDREWVQPQH
12,TRBV3-1/TRBV3-2,ASSPTGFGNTIY
12,TRBV10-3,AISPGTINYGYT
14,TRBV7-9,ASSWGRDSSTDTQY
10,TRBV3-1/TRBV3-2,ASSSFAREAF
15,TRBV10-2,ASSESKTSGNTDTQY